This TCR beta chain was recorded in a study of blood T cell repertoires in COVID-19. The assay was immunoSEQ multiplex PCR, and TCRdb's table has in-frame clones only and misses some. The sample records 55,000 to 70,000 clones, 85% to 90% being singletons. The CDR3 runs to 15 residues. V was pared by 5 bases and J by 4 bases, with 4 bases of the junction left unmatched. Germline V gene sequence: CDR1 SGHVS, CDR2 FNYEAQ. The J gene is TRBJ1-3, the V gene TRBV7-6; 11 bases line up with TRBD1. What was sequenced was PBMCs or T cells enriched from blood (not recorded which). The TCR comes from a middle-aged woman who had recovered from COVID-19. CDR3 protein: CASSRDRGMGNTIYF. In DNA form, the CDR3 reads TGTGCCAGCAGCCGGGACAGGGGGATGGGAAACACCATATATTTT.